This T cell receptor (beta chain) was captured in a study of regulatory T cells in long-lasting Graves disease. The time point here: newly diagnosed GD, antithyroid drugs for less than 3 months. Making the TCR library involved RNA that had been extracted from PBMCs. Arm-PCR with iRepertoire HTBI primers amplified the CDR3 regions for these TCR beta libraries. Each CDR3 protein is one row after TCRdb ran MiXCR on the multiplex PCR reads. The sample holds roughly 500,000 distinct CDR3 sequences; 11% to 15% are singletons and the top ten take roughly 18%. V dropped 0 bases and J dropped 5; count of bases not matched to a gene: 12. The germline CDR1 and CDR2 sequences are GTSNPN and SVGIG (reference sequence). The CDR3 sequence is 16 residues long. This clonotype came up many times. These same data were also listed under a study on T cells in Graves' hyperthyroidism and ophthalmopathy.

This clonotype was obtained from a woman in her forties or fifties with Graves disease. This specimen consisted of peripheral blood mononuclear cells (PBMCs), obtained at new diagnosis, from a patient treated with antithyroid drugs. The rearrangement uses TRBV30 and TRBJ1-2; 7 bases map to TRBD1. CDR3 sequence reads: CAWSVKGGGGIYGYTF. CDR3 DNA: TGTGCCTGGAGTGTGAAGGGCGGAGGGGGCATTTATGGCTACACCTTC. Combining the CDR3 with reference TRBV30 and TRBJ1-2 gives the whole variable domain SQTIHQWPATLVQPVGSPLSLECTVEGTSNPNLYWYRQAAGRGLQLLFYSVGIGQISSEVPQNLSASRPQDRQFILSSKKLLLSDSGFYLCAWSVKGGGGIYGYTFGSGTRLTVV.